This T cell receptor (beta chain) originates from a study of blood T cell repertoires in COVID-19. Study background: Acute-phase and convalescent COVID-19 samples originated in the United States, Italy and Spain. T cells, B-cell-depleted T cells, or PBMCs supplied cDNA or gDNA.

Trimming pared 4 bases from V and 3 bases from J, leaving 11 bases between. Germline-derived CDR1 and CDR2 are SGHRS and YFSETQ. The CDR3 is made up of 13 amino acids. Source study methods: Counts of nucleated cells, estimated from reference gene primer amplification, were obtained. Produced via immunoSEQ multiplex PCR; TCRdb's table is partial and in-frame only. Clone size and the V and J calls come from that table; the DNA yielded D and trimming. Of about 230,000 clones listed, around 83% are singletons. Sequencing was performed on peripheral blood. This chain uses TRBV5-1 with TRBJ2-7; possible D gene TRBD1, 6 bases. This clonotype was sampled from a woman in her forties or fifties with acute or convalescent COVID-19. The CDR3 reads CASSGNRDYEQYF. CDR3 in DNA: TGCGCCAGCAGCGGCAACAGGGACTACGAGCAGTACTTC.